This record covers a single T cell receptor beta chain. The antigen is not known. The CDR3 runs to 14 residues. V was clipped by 6 bases and J by 6 bases; unmatched bases: 8. Germline-derived CDR1 and CDR2 are SQVTM and ANQGSEA. Only in-frame clones appear in the TCRdb table, and some are missing; sequencing was by immunoSEQ multiplex PCR. Among about 180,000 clones, around 84% were seen once, and the ten largest hold 16%. The source of the sample is a study of cytomegalovirus exposure and HLA in healthy donors. In the study overall: The roughly 130 validation repertoires used the same platform as the 650 to 750 first-cohort repertoires, a later analysis reported.

Overall study results and limits: While the bulk of TCR sequences proved rare, some public TCRs turned up in many donors. According to a later analysis, TCR clusters from the first cohort tended to co-occur in the 120 or so validation repertoires. The study flagged approximately 180 TCR beta chains as cytomegalovirus-associated.

This chain connects TRBV29-1 to TRBJ1-5, with 10 bases identical to TRBD1. The sequencing input was PBMCs. The source of this sequence is a man younger than 30 in good health and CMV-seropositive. CDR3 amino acids: CSVGTGDRAQPQHF. In DNA, the CDR3 is TGCAGCGTGGGGACAGGGGATCGGGCTCAGCCCCAGCATTTT.